The entry below describes one T cell receptor (beta chain). Individuals aged about 18 to 89 years were recruited from fewer than 30 US areas. In the original processing: It was from reference gene primer amplification that nucleated cell counts were estimated. Some clones are missing from TCRdb's copy, which holds only in-frame ones; the method was immunoSEQ multiplex PCR. The DNA was the basis for D and trimming; V, J and clone size are from that table. The sample records around 420,000 clones, approximately 88% being singletons. This sample was included in a study of blood T cell repertoires in COVID-19. Looking at the study overall: PBMCs, B-cell-depleted T cells, or T cells were the source of the cDNA or gDNA that made up the material.

V lost 2 bases to trimming and J lost 1 base; unmatched junction nucleotides: 5. Germline-derived CDR1 and CDR2 are MNHEY and SVGAGI. The CDR3 contains 16 residues. Sequences were obtained from PBMCs or T cells enriched from blood (not recorded which). V gene TRBV6-5 combines with J gene TRBJ1-1, with 9 bases fitting TRBD1. This TCR was recovered from a woman aged 40 to 50 with acute COVID-19. The CDR3 nucleotides read TGTGCCAGCAGTTACGAACAGGGGGCCGGGAACACTGAAGCTTTCTTT. Its translation is CASSYEQGAGNTEAFF.